This T cell receptor (beta chain) was recovered during a study of regulatory T cells in long-lasting Graves disease. Study-wide results and caveats: Patients with persistent disease showed a bias toward TRBV28, TRBJ1-2 and TRBJ2-5. The study found lower TCR diversity in persistent Graves' patients than in newly diagnosed ones.

Stated time point: newly diagnosed GD, antithyroid drugs for less than 3 months. PBMCs provided the RNA from which the TCR library was made. The CDR3 extends over 15 amino acids. Germline assignment: CDR1 SGHVS and CDR2 FQNEAQ. With 5 bases removed from V and 4 bases from J, the gap between germline ends came to 17 bases. Construction of TCR beta libraries relied on iRepertoire HTBI primers and on Arm-PCR targeting CDR3 regions. Source study methods: Samples revealed around 56 TRBV and 15 or so TRBJ segments. MiXCR was run by TCRdb on the multiplex PCR reads, yielding one entry per CDR3 protein. The V and J calls, along with clone size, are taken from TCRdb and not from the paper's own processing. There are around 400,000 distinct CDR3 sequences in the sample; approximately 15% occur only once, and roughly 8% lies in the top ten. This clonotype was seen repeatedly, ten times or more. Its cognate antigen is unknown.

The sample was also reused in another study, on T cells in Graves' hyperthyroidism and ophthalmopathy.

This sample comprised peripheral blood mononuclear cells (PBMCs), obtained at new diagnosis, from a patient treated with antithyroid drugs. The receptor was isolated from a middle-aged woman with Graves disease. The rearrangement uses TRBV7-8 and TRBJ1-1; TRBD1 is a possible D gene (6 bases). CDR3 nucleotide sequence: TGTGCCAGCAGCCAAGCGTGGGGGGGCGGCACTGAAGCTTTCTTT. This gives the protein CASSQAWGGGTEAFF.